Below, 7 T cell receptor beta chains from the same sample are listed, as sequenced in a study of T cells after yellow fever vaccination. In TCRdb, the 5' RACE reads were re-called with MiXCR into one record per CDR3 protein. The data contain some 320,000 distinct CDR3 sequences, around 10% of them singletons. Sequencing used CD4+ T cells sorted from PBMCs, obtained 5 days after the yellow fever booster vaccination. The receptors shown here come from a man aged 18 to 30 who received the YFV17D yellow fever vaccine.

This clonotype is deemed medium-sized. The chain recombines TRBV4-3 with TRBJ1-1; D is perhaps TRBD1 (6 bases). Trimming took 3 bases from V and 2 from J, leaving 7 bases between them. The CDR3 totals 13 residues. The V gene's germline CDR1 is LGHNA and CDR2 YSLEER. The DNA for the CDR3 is TGCGCCAGCAGCCAGGACAGAAACACTGAAGCTTTCTTT. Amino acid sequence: CASSQDRNTEAFF.

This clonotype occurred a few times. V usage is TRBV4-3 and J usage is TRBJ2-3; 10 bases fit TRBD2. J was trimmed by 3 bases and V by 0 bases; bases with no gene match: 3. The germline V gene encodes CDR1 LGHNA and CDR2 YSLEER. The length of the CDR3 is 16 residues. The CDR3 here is CASSQDWGLATDTQYF. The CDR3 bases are TGCGCCAGCAGCCAAGATTGGGGACTAGCGACAGATACGCAGTATTTT.

CDR3 DNA: TGCAGCTCAGGAAGGCTGCACACAGATACGCAGTATTTT. The encoded protein is CSSGRLHTDTQYF. The chain recombines TRBV29-1 with TRBJ2-3; no definite D call. The CDR3 is 13 amino acids. CDR1 SQVTM and CDR2 ANQGSEA come from the germline V gene. Trimming took 8 bases from V and 2 from J, leaving 14 bases between them.

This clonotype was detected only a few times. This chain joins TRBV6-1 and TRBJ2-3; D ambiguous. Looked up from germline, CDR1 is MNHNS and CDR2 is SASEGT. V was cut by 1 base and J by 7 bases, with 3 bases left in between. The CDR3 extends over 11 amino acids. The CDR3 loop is CASSEGNTQYF. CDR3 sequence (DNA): TGTGCCAGCAGTGAAGGGAATACGCAGTATTTT.

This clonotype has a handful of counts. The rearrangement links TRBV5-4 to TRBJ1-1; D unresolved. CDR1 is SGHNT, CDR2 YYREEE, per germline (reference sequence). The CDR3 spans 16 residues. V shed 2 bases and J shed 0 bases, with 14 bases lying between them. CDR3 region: CASSFPPAGMNTEAFF. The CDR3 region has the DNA TGTGCCAGCAGCTTCCCTCCTGCAGGCATGAACACTGAAGCTTTCTTT.

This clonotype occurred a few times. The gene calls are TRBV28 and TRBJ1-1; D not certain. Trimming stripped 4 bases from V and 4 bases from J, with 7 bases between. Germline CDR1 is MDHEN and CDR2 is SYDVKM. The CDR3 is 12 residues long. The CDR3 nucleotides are TGTGCCAGCAGTTCTCCTACCACTGAAGCTTTCTTT. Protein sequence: CASSSPTTEAFF.

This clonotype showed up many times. CDR3 in amino acids: CASSLDQNTEAFF. CDR3 DNA sequence: TGTGCCAGCAGCTTAGACCAGAACACTGAAGCTTTCTTT. The gene calls are TRBV11-1 and TRBJ1-1; D remains unclear. The germline V gene has CDR1 SGHAT and CDR2 FQDESV (reference sequence). The CDR3 is made up of 13 amino acids. Trimming took off 1 base at V and 1 base at J, with 4 bases between the two ends.